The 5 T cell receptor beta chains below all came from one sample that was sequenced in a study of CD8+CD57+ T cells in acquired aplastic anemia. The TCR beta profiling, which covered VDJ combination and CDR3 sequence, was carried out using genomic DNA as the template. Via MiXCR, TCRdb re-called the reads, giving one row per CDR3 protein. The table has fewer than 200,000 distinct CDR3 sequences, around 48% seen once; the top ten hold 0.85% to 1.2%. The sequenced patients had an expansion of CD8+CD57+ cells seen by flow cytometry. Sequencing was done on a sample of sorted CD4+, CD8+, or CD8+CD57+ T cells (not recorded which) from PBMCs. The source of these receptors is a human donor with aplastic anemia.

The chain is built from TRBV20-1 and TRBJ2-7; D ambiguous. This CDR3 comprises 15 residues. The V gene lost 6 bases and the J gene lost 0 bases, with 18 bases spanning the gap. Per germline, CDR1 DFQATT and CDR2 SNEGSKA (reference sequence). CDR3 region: CSARHPGLVSYEQYF. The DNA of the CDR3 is TGCAGTGCCAGACACCCGGGCCTCGTCTCCTACGAGCAGTACTTC.

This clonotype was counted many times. This chain's CDR3 is CASSLEQDSNTEAFF. The CDR3 coding sequence is TGTGCCAGCAGCCTCGAACAGGACAGCAACACTGAAGCTTTCTTT. The genes are TRBV4-2 and TRBJ1-1; TRBD1 is a possible D gene (6 bases). The V end was cut by 4 bases, the J end by 2 bases, with 14 bases between. CDR3 length: 15 amino acids. CDR1 is LGHNA and CDR2 is YNFKEQ in the germline V gene.

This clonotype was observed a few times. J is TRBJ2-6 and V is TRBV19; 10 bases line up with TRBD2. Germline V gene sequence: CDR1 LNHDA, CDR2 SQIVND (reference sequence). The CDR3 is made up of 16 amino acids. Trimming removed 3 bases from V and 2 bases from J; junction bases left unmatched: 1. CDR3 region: CASSIGLAAGANVLTF. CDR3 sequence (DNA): TGTGCCAGTAGTATTGGACTAGCGGCTGGGGCCAACGTCCTGACTTTC. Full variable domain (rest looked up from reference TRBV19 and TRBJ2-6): DGGITQSPKYLFRKEGQNVTLSCEQNLNHDAMYWYRQDPGQGLRLIYYSQIVNDFQKGDIAEGYSVSREKKESFPLTVTSAQKNPTAFYLCASSIGLAAGANVLTFGAGSRLTVL.

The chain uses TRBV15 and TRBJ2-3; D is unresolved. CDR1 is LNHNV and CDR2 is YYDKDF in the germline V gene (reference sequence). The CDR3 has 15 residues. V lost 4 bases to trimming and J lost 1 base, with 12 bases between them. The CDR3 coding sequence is TGTGCCACCAGCACAAGGCCGGGTGGCACAGATACGCAGTATTTT. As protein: CATSTRPGGTDTQYF.

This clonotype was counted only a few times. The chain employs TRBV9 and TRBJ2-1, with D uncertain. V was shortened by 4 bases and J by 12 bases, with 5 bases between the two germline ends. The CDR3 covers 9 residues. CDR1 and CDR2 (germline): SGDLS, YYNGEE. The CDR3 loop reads CASSRGQFF. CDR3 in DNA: TGTGCCAGCAGCCGCGGGCAGTTCTTC.